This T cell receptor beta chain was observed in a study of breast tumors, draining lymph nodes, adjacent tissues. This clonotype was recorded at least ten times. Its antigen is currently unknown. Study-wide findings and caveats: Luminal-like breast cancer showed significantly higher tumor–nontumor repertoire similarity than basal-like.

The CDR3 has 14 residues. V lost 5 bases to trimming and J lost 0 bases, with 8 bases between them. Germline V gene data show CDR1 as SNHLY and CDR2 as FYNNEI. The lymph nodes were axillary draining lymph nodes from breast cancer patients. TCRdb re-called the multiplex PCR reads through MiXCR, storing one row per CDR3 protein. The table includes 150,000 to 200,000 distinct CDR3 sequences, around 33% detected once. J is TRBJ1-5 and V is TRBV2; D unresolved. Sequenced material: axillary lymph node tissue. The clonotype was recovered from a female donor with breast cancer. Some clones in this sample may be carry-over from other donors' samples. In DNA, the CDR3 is TGTGCCAGCAGTCCACAGATTAGCAATCAGCCCCAGCATTTT. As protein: CASSPQISNQPQHF. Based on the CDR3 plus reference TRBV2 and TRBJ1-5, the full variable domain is EPEVTQTPSHQVTQMGQEVILRCVPISNHLYFYWYRQILGQKVEFLVSFYNNEISEKSEIFDDQFSVERPDGSNFTLKIRSTKLEDSAMYFCASSPQISNQPQHFGDGTRLSIL.